This paragraph reports one T cell receptor beta chain. No antigen is known for it. The multiple sclerosis control group consisted of treatment-naive patients whose relapsing-remitting disease, which was either stable or active, fulfilled revised McDonald criteria. TEMRA cells were FACS-enriched and CD8+ and CD4+ T cells negatively isolated. This sample was taken from a study of CD8 T cells in Susac syndrome. Whole-study findings and limits: The study conceded that relatively few individuals underwent its TCR sequencing and HLA analysis.

Random hexamers were used to reverse transcribe about 0.5 to 1 ug of RNA. immunoSEQ multiplex PCR amplified TCR beta CDR3 across 54 Vbeta, 13 Jbeta. TCRdb reprocessed the immunoSEQ multiplex PCR reads with MiXCR, giving one entry per CDR3 protein. The sample has 150,000 to 180,000 distinct CDR3 sequences, roughly 94% seen once. The CDR3 has 14 amino acids. Germline V CDR1 and CDR2: MNHEY, SMNVEV (reference sequence). Trimming removed 3 bases at V and 3 bases at J, with 9 bases between. The material sequenced was CD8+ T cells from PBMCs. This clonotype originated in a human donor with multiple sclerosis. The chain combines TRBV27 with TRBJ2-1; D unresolved. CDR3 in amino acids: CASSFLTFYNEQFF. The CDR3 DNA sequence: TGTGCCAGCAGTTTTCTAACCTTCTACAATGAGCAGTTCTTC.